This TCR beta chain appears in the sequencing data of a study of tumor T cells in aggressive B-cell lymphoma. Using immunoSEQ multiplex PCR, the repertoire was profiled, and TCRdb retains in-frame clones only, with some absent. The sample holds approximately 7,100 clones; more than 75% are singletons and the top ten take 2.5% to 3.5%. Between the trimmed V and J ends, which lost 2 bases and 4 bases, there was a span of 11 bases. The length of the CDR3 is 14 residues. Germline V lookup: CDR1 KGHSH, CDR2 LQKENI. Sequences were obtained from tumor tissue. This receptor was taken from an adult with diffuse large B cell lymphoma. V usage is TRBV18 and J usage is TRBJ1-1; no clear D. The CDR3 here is CASSPSGRSTEAFF. The CDR3 DNA reads TGTGCCAGCTCACCATCGGGGAGAAGCACTGAAGCTTTCTTT.